The clone carrying this TCR beta chain has at least ten counts. Its specificity is not known. Patients had received no treatment of any kind before thyroid surgery. In the original processing: In papillary thyroid cancer, a distant-metastasis classifier was built using CDR3 differences across clinicopathological groups. TCRdb re-called clones via MiXCR from the PCR reads. The V and J calls, along with clone size, are taken from TCRdb and not from the paper's own processing. The sample has about 39,000 clones; 19% are singletons. This record comes from a study of metastatic and nonmetastatic thyroid tumors. On the study more broadly: Repertoires from blood and tumor or nodule tissue of malignant and benign thyroid patients were compared. General study points: The reported finding was significantly higher TCR beta diversity in malignant thyroid tumors relative to benign nodules, in blood and tumor.

Germline V lookup: CDR1 LNHNV, CDR2 YYDKDF (reference sequence). The CDR3 has 12 amino acids. V was trimmed by 0 bases and J by 3 bases, leaving 3 bases between them. This sequence was found in a female donor with papillary thyroid cancer or a benign thyroid nodule (not recorded which). Some clones in this sample may be carry-over from other donors' samples. The chain joins TRBV15 to TRBJ2-7; D gene unclear. Sequencing was performed on blood. This chain's CDR3 is CATSRDFYEQYF. DNA for the CDR3: TGTGCCACCAGCAGAGATTTCTACGAGCAGTACTTC.